A selection of T cell receptor beta chains follows, all from one sample in a study of T cell responses to AZD1222 COVID-19 vaccine. TCRdb keeps only in-frame clones here, not all; method: immunoSEQ multiplex PCR. The sample has around 69,000 clones; about 83% are singletons. Material: peripheral blood, obtained on day 0 of AZD1222 vaccination. The receptor set was obtained from an adult in good health. Each CDR3 is given with its conserved first and last residue. The D gene is left open where the match is weak. Clone size appears in some rows only: once, few, many, or a class for an expanded clone.

D gene	V gene	clone size	J gene	CDR3 protein	CDR3 DNA
-	TRBV2	-	TRBJ1-1	CASGRRDLNTEAFF	TGTGCCAGCGGTAGGAGGGACCTGAACACTGAAGCTTTCTTT
-	TRBV7-9	-	TRBJ1-6	CASSWDPNSPLHF	TGTGCCAGCAGCTGGGACCCGAATTCACCCCTCCACTTT
-	TRBV6-2/TRBV6-3	-	TRBJ2-1	CASSYSPGTWNEQFF	TGTGCCAGCAGTTACTCCCCCGGGACTTGGAATGAGCAGTTCTTC
-	TRBV24-1	-	TRBJ2-3	CATSDPGTSTDTQYF	TGTGCCACCAGTGACCCGGGAACTAGCACAGATACGCAGTATTTT
-	TRBV2	-	TRBJ1-2	CASSEGGPYGYTF	TGTGCCAGCAGTGAGGGCGGGCCCTATGGCTACACCTTC
-	TRBV29-1	once	TRBJ1-2	CSVAEQGALRGYTF	TGCAGCGTCGCGGAACAGGGTGCCCTGCGTGGCTACACCTTC
-	TRBV7-9	-	TRBJ2-7	CASSPSLRRPSNEQYF	TGTGCCAGCAGCCCGTCCCTAAGGCGTCCCAGCAACGAGCAGTACTTC
-	TRBV28	-	TRBJ2-3	CASSLNVGTSTDTQYF	TGTGCCAGCAGTCTGAATGTCGGGACTAGCACAGATACGCAGTATTTT
TRBD1	TRBV19	-	TRBJ1-1	CASSMRQGMNTEAFF	TGTGCCAGTAGTATGCGACAGGGTATGAACACTGAAGCTTTCTTT
-	TRBV5-1	-	TRBJ2-3	CASSLEITDTQYF	TGCGCCAGCAGCTTGGAGATCACAGATACGCAGTATTTT
-	TRBV5-1	-	TRBJ2-7	CASSLMEGAVYEQYF	TGCGCCAGCAGCTTAATGGAGGGGGCCGTCTACGAGCAGTACTTC
-	TRBV9	once	TRBJ1-4	CASTNTNEKLFF	TGTGCCAGCACTAATACTAATGAAAAACTGTTTTTT
-	TRBV29-1	-	TRBJ2-7	CSVVPAVRAWEQYF	TGCAGCGTTGTCCCCGCCGTCCGGGCCTGGGAGCAGTACTTC
TRBD1	TRBV5-5	once	TRBJ1-5	CASSFTGGNQPQHF	TGTGCCAGCAGCTTTACAGGGGGCAATCAGCCCCAGCATTTT
TRBD1	TRBV5-1	-	TRBJ2-7	CASSQLTGTGGKNYEQYF	TGCGCCAGCAGCCAACTCACCGGGACAGGGGGGAAAAACTACGAGCAGTACTTC
-	TRBV5-5	-	TRBJ1-4	CASSFPGETPEKLFF	TGTGCCAGCAGCTTTCCGGGGGAAACTCCGGAAAAACTGTTTTTT
-	TRBV7-8	few	TRBJ2-7	CASSTPSYEQYF	TGTGCCAGCAGCACCCCGTCCTACGAGCAGTACTTC
-	TRBV12-3/TRBV12-4	-	TRBJ2-4	CASSYLADIQYF	TGTGCCAGCAGTTATTTGGCAGACATTCAGTACTTC
-	TRBV28	-	TRBJ2-7	CASSFSERDEQYF	TGTGCCAGCAGTTTCTCAGAGCGGGACGAGCAGTACTTC
-	TRBV11-3	few	TRBJ2-1	CASSLGGIGGYNEQFF	TGTGCCAGCAGCTTAGGGGGCATTGGCGGCTACAATGAGCAGTTCTTC
-	TRBV3-1/TRBV3-2	-	TRBJ1-3	CASSPGAGNTIYF	TGTGCCAGCAGCCCGGGAGCTGGAAACACCATATATTTT
-	TRBV5-8	-	TRBJ1-1	CASSLGLGAVLNTEAFF	TGTGCCAGCAGCTTGGGCTTGGGTGCAGTTTTGAACACTGAAGCTTTCTTT
-	TRBV30	-	TRBJ1-2	CAWDTRSYGYTF	TGTGCCTGGGACACCAGGAGCTATGGCTACACCTTC
-	TRBV28	-	TRBJ1-3	CASSLGGYSGNTIYF	TGTGCCAGCAGTTTGGGGGGCTACTCTGGAAACACCATATATTTT
-	TRBV19	-	TRBJ1-5	CASSRARGLSFDQPQHF	TGTGCCAGTAGTCGGGCCAGGGGCCTATCGTTCGATCAGCCCCAGCATTTT
-	TRBV29-1	-	TRBJ2-7	CSVGGGKLGEQYF	TGCAGCGTTGGTGGGGGAAAATTAGGCGAGCAGTACTTC
-	TRBV11-2	-	TRBJ1-5	CASSLSGLDQPQHF	TGTGCCAGCAGCTTATCAGGGTTGGATCAGCCCCAGCATTTT
-	TRBV4-2	-	TRBJ2-2	CASSQAGDTGELFF	TGTGCCAGCAGCCAAGCGGGGGATACCGGGGAGCTGTTTTTT
-	TRBV11-2	-	TRBJ2-5	CARPRTAMRYQETQYF	TGTGCCCGCCCCAGGACGGCTATGAGGTACCAAGAGACCCAGTACTTC
-	TRBV3-1/TRBV3-2	-	TRBJ1-2	CASSQNIVLNYGYTF	TGTGCCAGCAGCCAAAATATCGTACTTAACTATGGCTACACCTTC
-	TRBV15	-	TRBJ2-2	CATSSVMNTGELFF	TGTGCCACCAGCAGTGTAATGAACACCGGGGAGCTGTTTTTT
-	TRBV3-1/TRBV3-2	once	TRBJ1-4	CASSQEVGPGTNEKLFF	TGTGCCAGCAGCCAAGAGGTTGGTCCTGGCACTAATGAAAAACTGTTTTTT
TRBD1	TRBV6-2/TRBV6-3	-	TRBJ1-4	CASSYSLTDRGSEKLFF	TGTGCCAGCAGTTACTCATTGACGGACAGGGGCAGCGAAAAACTGTTTTTT
-	TRBV15	-	TRBJ2-3	CATSGILGEGTDTQYF	TGTGCCACCAGCGGAATTCTAGGGGAAGGGACAGATACGCAGTATTTT
TRBD2	TRBV24-1	-	TRBJ2-1	CATSDLLTSGGVGEQFF	TGTGCCACCAGTGATTTGCTTACCAGCGGGGGGGTTGGGGAGCAGTTCTTC
TRBD1	TRBV7-9	once	TRBJ2-2	CASSWDQGAIGELFF	TGTGCCAGCAGCTGGGATCAGGGGGCGATCGGGGAGCTGTTTTTT
-	TRBV2	-	TRBJ2-1	CARRTGNEQFF	TGTGCCAGGAGAACGGGGAATGAGCAGTTCTTC
-	TRBV6-4	large	TRBJ2-1	CASSSGPNNEQFF	TGTGCCAGCAGCTCAGGACCTAACAATGAGCAGTTCTTC
-	TRBV5-1	-	TRBJ2-2	CASSLEGNTGELFF	TGCGCCAGCAGCTTAGAAGGGAACACCGGGGAGCTGTTTTTT
-	TRBV11-3	-	TRBJ2-7	CASSPIGQPGEEQYF	TGTGCCAGCAGCCCGATTGGCCAGCCGGGGGAGGAGCAGTACTTC
-	TRBV19	-	TRBJ1-2	CASSIETGMINYGYTF	TGTGCCAGTAGTATAGAGACAGGAATGATCAACTATGGCTACACCTTC
TRBD1	TRBV7-9	-	TRBJ1-2	CASSFGTGGAPLYGYTF	TGTGCCAGCAGCTTTGGGACAGGGGGCGCCCCCCTCTATGGCTACACCTTC
-	TRBV5-1	-	TRBJ2-3	CASAPLGDSTADTQYF	TGCGCCAGCGCGCCCCTAGGGGACTCAACCGCAGATACGCAGTATTTT
-	TRBV7-9	-	TRBJ2-7	CASSGGTEGRYEQYF	TGTGCCAGCAGCGGGGGGACAGAGGGGCGGTACGAGCAGTACTTC
TRBD1	TRBV6-2/TRBV6-3	once	TRBJ2-7	CASSRTGSAHEQYF	TGTGCCAGCAGTCGGACAGGGTCAGCGCACGAGCAGTACTTC
-	TRBV5-3	-	TRBJ1-6	CAHKMDSSPLHF	TGTGCCCACAAGATGGATTCTTCACCCCTCCACTTT
-	TRBV5-1	-	TRBJ2-7	CASSLQGSTYEQYF	TGCGCCAGCAGCTTGCAGGGGTCGACCTACGAGCAGTACTTC
-	TRBV2	-	TRBJ1-1	CASSGGTPNTEAFF	TGTGCCAGCAGTGGAGGGACACCGAACACTGAAGCTTTCTTT
TRBD1	TRBV19	-	TRBJ1-6	CATAGQGNSPLHF	TGTGCCACCGCGGGACAGGGGAATTCACCCCTCCACTTT
-	TRBV9	-	TRBJ2-7	CASSVDWRGPIGEQYF	TGTGCCAGCAGCGTAGATTGGCGGGGCCCTATCGGGGAGCAGTACTTC
-	TRBV4-2	-	TRBJ1-2	CASSQRDGPCTF	TGTGCCAGCAGCCAGCGGGACGGACCGTGCACCTTC
TRBD1	TRBV5-1	-	TRBJ1-4	CASSQGDREDEKLFF	TGCGCCAGCAGCCAAGGAGACAGGGAGGATGAAAAACTGTTTTTT